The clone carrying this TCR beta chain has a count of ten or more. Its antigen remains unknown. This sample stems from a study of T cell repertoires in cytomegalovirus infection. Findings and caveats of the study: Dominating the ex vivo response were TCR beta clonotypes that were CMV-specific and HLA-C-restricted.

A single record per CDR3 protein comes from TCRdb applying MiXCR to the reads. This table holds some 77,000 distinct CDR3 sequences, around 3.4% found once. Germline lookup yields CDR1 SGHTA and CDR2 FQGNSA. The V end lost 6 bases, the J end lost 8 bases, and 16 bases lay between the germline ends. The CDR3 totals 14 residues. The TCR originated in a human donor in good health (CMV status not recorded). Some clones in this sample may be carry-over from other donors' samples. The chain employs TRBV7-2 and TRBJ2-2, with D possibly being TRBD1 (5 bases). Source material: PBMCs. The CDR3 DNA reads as TGTGCCAGCAGTTCAGGGCGCCCTTCAGGGGAGCTGTTTTTT. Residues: CASSSGRPSGELFF.